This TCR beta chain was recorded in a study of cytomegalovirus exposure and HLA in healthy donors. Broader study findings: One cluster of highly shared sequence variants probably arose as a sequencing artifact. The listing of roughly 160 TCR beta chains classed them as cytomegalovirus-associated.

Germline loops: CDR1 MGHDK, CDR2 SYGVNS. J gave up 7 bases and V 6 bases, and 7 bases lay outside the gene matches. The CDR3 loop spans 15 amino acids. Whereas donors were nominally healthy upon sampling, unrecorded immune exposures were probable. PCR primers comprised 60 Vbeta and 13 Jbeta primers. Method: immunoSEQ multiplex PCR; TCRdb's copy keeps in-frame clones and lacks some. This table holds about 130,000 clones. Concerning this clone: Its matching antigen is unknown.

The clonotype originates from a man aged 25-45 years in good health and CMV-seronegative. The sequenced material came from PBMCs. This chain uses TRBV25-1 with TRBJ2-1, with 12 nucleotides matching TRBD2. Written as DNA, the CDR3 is TGTGCCAGCAGGTCTAGCGGGAGGGGAGAGAATGAGCAGTTCTTC. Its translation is CASRSSGRGENEQFF.